Below, 20 T cell receptor beta chains from the same sample are listed, as sequenced in a study of human thymus T cells. The method was immunoSEQ multiplex PCR; TCRdb's version includes in-frame clones alone and lacks a portion of them. The data hold 35,000 to 55,000 clones, with about 93% observed a single time. Sequencing was done on a sample of blood. These receptor sequences come from a boy younger than two with a congenital heart defect but otherwise immunologically healthy.

The V gene is TRBV9, the J gene TRBJ2-7; tentative D call: TRBD1 (5 bases). V shed 4 bases and J shed 1 base, with 9 bases lying between them. There are 13 residues in the CDR3. Germline V gene sequence: CDR1 SGDLS, CDR2 YYNGEE. The CDR3 reads CASSPGISYEQYF. The CDR3 nucleotides are TGTGCCAGCAGCCCAGGGATTTCCTACGAGCAGTACTTC.

This sequence joins TRBV30 and TRBJ2-7; tentative D call: TRBD2 (5 bases). Trimming removed 5 bases from V and 0 bases from J, with 8 bases in between. This CDR3 has 12 amino acids. Germline V CDR1 and CDR2: GTSNPN, SVGIG (reference sequence). For the CDR3, the DNA is TGTGCCTGGGATGGGAGCTCCTACGAGCAGTACTTC. Translated: CAWDGSSYEQYF. Supplemented by reference TRBV30 and TRBJ2-7, the full variable domain reads SQTIHQWPATLVQPVGSPLSLECTVEGTSNPNLYWYRQAAGRGLQLLFYSVGIGQISSEVPQNLSASRPQDRQFILSSKKLLLSDSGFYLCAWDGSSYEQYFGPGTRLTVT.

The chain links TRBV6-5 to TRBJ1-5, with D hard to call. V lost 6 bases and J lost 0, with 12 bases in between. Germline lookup yields CDR1 MNHEY and CDR2 SVGAGI. The CDR3 contains 15 residues. The CDR3: CASSPARYSNQPQHF. CDR3 nucleotides: TGTGCCAGCAGCCCCGCCAGGTATAGCAATCAGCCCCAGCATTTT.

The rearrangement joins TRBV7-2 to TRBJ2-1; maybe TRBD2 (5 bases). The V gene's germline CDR1 is SGHTA and CDR2 FQGNSA. This CDR3 comprises 13 residues. Trimming pared 1 base from V and 8 bases from J, leaving 9 bases between. As DNA, the CDR3 is TGTGCCAGCAGCTTAGACCGACTATATGAGCAGTTCTTC. It codes for CASSLDRLYEQFF.

This chain connects TRBV28 to TRBJ1-4, with 7 bases lining up with TRBD1. The CDR3 contains 15 residues. V was pared by 3 bases and J by 8 bases, with 9 bases of the junction left unmatched. From germline, CDR1 is MDHEN and CDR2 SYDVKM. The CDR3 nucleotides are TGTGCCAGCAGTTTCCCTGACAGGGCTGGGGAAAAACTGTTTTTT. Its protein is CASSFPDRAGEKLFF. Combining the CDR3 with reference TRBV28 and TRBJ1-4 gives the whole variable domain DVKVTQSSRYLVKRTGEKVFLECVQDMDHENMFWYRQDPGLGLRLIYFSYDVKMKEKGDIPEGYSVSREKKERFSLILESASTNQTSMYLCASSFPDRAGEKLFFGSGTQLSVL.

The V gene is TRBV21-1, the J gene TRBJ1-2. TRBV21-1 constitutes a pseudogene. The CDR3 extends over 13 amino acids. CDR3 residues: CASSKSGTYGYTF. CDR3 bases: TGTGCCAGCAGCAAATCAGGGACCTATGGCTACACCTTC.

The rearrangement links TRBV5-1 to TRBJ1-1; D possibly corresponds to TRBD1 (6 bases). Trimming took 4 bases from V and 1 from J, leaving 11 bases between them. This CDR3 region has 14 residues. CDR1 is SGHRS, CDR2 YFSETQ, per germline. The CDR3 loop reads CASSRDTSNTEAFF. CDR3 coding DNA: TGCGCCAGCAGCCGGGACACCTCGAACACTGAAGCTTTCTTT.

This clone has a single count. The rearrangement joins TRBV7-9 to TRBJ2-5; D is undetermined. The CDR3 covers 13 residues. The germline V gene encodes CDR1 SEHNR and CDR2 FQNEAQ (reference sequence). V lost 5 bases and J 2 bases, leaving 9 bases between the germline ends. The CDR3 reads CASSKNVQETQYF. The CDR3 DNA reads as TGTGCCAGCAGCAAGAACGTTCAAGAGACCCAGTACTTC.

This clone has a single count. This chain links TRBV5-1 with TRBJ2-1; D unclear. The CDR3 length is 14 residues. In germline, CDR1 is SGHRS, CDR2 YFSETQ. Trimming cost V 6 bases and J 0 bases, with 10 bases left between them. The DNA for the CDR3 is TGCGCCAGCAAGGAGTGGGCCTCCTACAATGAGCAGTTCTTC. Protein: CASKEWASYNEQFF.

The V call is TRBV19, the J call TRBJ1-1; no clear D gene. The V end lost 4 bases, the J end lost 0 bases, and 9 bases lay between the germline ends. Germline loops: CDR1 LNHDA, CDR2 SQIVND (reference sequence). The CDR3 sequence is 14 residues long. This CDR3 is CASSNPSMNTEAFF. The CDR3 nucleotides read TGTGCCAGTAGTAACCCCTCCATGAACACTGAAGCTTTCTTT.

This rearrangement joins TRBV2 to TRBJ2-5; D possibly corresponds to TRBD2 (7 bases). V shed 0 bases and J shed 6 bases, with 23 bases lying between them. The germline CDR1 and CDR2 sequences are SNHLY and FYNNEI. The CDR3 spans 18 residues. The CDR3 spells CASSEASRFSGGRKTQYF. Written as DNA, the CDR3 is TGTGCCAGCAGTGAAGCCTCCCGATTCTCGGGGGGCCGGAAGACCCAGTACTTC.

The rearrangement uses TRBV2 and TRBJ1-6; D is unclear. The CDR3 contains 15 residues. The germline CDR1 and CDR2 sequences are SNHLY and FYNNEI. V was clipped by 8 bases and J by 8 bases, with 19 bases between them. The CDR3 loop is CASRSGGIVDSPLHF. CDR3 DNA: TGTGCCAGCCGGAGCGGCGGGATTGTGGATTCACCCCTCCACTTT. Using reference TRBV2 and TRBJ1-6 for the parts outside the CDR3, the full variable domain is EPEVTQTPSHQVTQMGQEVILRCVPISNHLYFYWYRQILGQKVEFLVSFYNNEISEKSEIFDDQFSVERPDGSNFTLKIRSTKLEDSAMYFCASRSGGIVDSPLHFGNGTRLTVT.

The chain combines TRBV10-1 with TRBJ1-2, with 10 bases lining up with TRBD1. V was pared by 4 bases and J by 4 bases, with 3 bases of the junction left unmatched. Per germline, CDR1 WNHNN and CDR2 SYGVQD (reference sequence). This CDR3 is built from 14 residues. CDR3 DNA sequence: TGCGCCAGCAGTGGGGACAGGGGTGGCTATGGCTACACCTTC. It codes for CASSGDRGGYGYTF.

V usage is TRBV12-5 and J usage is TRBJ1-2; D remains unclear. V lost 6 bases and J 3 bases, leaving 11 bases between the germline ends. CDR1 and CDR2 (germline): LGHNT, FRNRAP. The length of the CDR3 is 13 residues. The CDR3 protein is CASGGTRDYGYTF. CDR3 in DNA: TGTGCTAGTGGGGGCACGAGGGACTATGGCTACACCTTC.

The CDR3: CASSLARETQYF. CDR3 sequence (DNA): TGTGCCAGCAGCTTAGCGCGGGAGACCCAGTACTTC. This chain links TRBV7-2 with TRBJ2-5; D is uncertain. CDR3 length: 12 residues. Looked up from germline, CDR1 is SGHTA and CDR2 is FQGNSA. V dropped 0 bases and J dropped 5 bases, with 4 bases sitting between them.

The rearrangement uses TRBV5-4 and TRBJ1-3, with 8 bases identical to TRBD1. Trimming removed 4 bases from V and 4 bases from J; junction bases left unmatched: 4. CDR1 and CDR2 from the germline V gene are SGHNT and YYREEE (reference sequence). The CDR3 consists of 14 residues. CDR3 sequence: CASSPDRAGNTIYF. In DNA, the CDR3 is TGTGCCAGCAGCCCGGACAGGGCCGGAAACACCATATATTTT.

The chain links TRBV4-1 to TRBJ1-4; no definite D call. V was pared by 1 base and J by 8 bases, with 11 bases between. The CDR3 has 14 residues. Germline lookup yields CDR1 MGHRA and CDR2 YSYEKL. CDR3 sequence (DNA): TGCGCCAGCAGCCAAGCGCCGTTACAGGAAAAACTGTTTTTT. Its translation: CASSQAPLQEKLFF.

The rearrangement joins TRBV5-1 to TRBJ2-5, with D possibly TRBD1 on 6 matching bases. TRBJ2-7 explains the end of the DNA better; the J call may be wrong. This CDR3 has 14 amino acids. From germline, CDR1 is SGHRS and CDR2 YFSETQ. For the CDR3, the DNA is TGCGCCAGCAGCCCGGCAGGACAGCTTTACGAGCAGTACTTC. Its protein is CASSPAGQLYEQYF.

CDR3 DNA: TGTGCCAGCAGCTTAGACAGGGGGTATGCTAATGAAAAACTGTTTTTT. Protein sequence: CASSLDRGYANEKLFF. This chain links TRBV7-2 with TRBJ1-4; TRBD1 agrees at 8 bases. Germline CDR1 and CDR2: SGHTA and FQGNSA. The V and J ends lost 1 base and 3 bases, in that order; junction bases with no gene match: 4. The CDR3 contains 16 residues.

V usage is TRBV19 and J usage is TRBJ1-4, with D maybe TRBD1 (5 bases). The V end was cut by 3 bases, the J end by 0 bases, with 11 bases between. This CDR3 is 16 amino acids long. Germline-derived CDR1 and CDR2 are LNHDA and SQIVND (reference sequence). The CDR3 DNA reads as TGTGCCAGTAGTATTAGGACACTTTCAACTAATGAAAAACTGTTTTTT. This translates into CASSIRTLSTNEKLFF.